The rows below give T cell receptor beta chains drawn from one sample of a study of cytomegalovirus exposure and HLA in healthy donors. Method: immunoSEQ multiplex PCR; TCRdb's copy keeps in-frame clones and lacks some. Of 95,000 to 150,000 clones listed, more than 75% are singletons. Sequenced material: PBMCs. Receptor source: a man aged 18 to 29 in good health and CMV-seronegative. The CDR3 runs from the conserved cysteine through the conserved F or W. Each record gives: D gene, J gene, clone size, CDR3 length, V gene, CDR3 DNA, CDR3 protein. The D gene is left open where the match is weak. A clone size is listed for some rows: how often the clone was seen (once, few, many), or a class if it is expanded.

D: TRBD2; J: TRBJ2-3; size: -; length: 16; V: TRBV6-5; DNA: TGTGCCAGCAGTTACTCAAGCGGGGGGGTGATCGATACGCAGTATTTT; CDR3: CASSYSSGGVIDTQYF
D: -; J: TRBJ2-1; size: -; length: 15; V: TRBV2; DNA: TGTGCCAGCAGCCCACGAGGTACCTTCAACAATGAGCAGTTCTTC; CDR3: CASSPRGTFNNEQFF
D: TRBD1; J: TRBJ2-1; size: -; length: 15; V: TRBV6-1; DNA: TGTGCCAGCAGGACTAGACAGGGGCCCTACAATGAGCAGTTCTTC; CDR3: CASRTRQGPYNEQFF
D: -; J: TRBJ1-4; size: -; length: 17; V: TRBV27; DNA: TGTGCCAGCAGTTCAGGACGGGGAACTACAACTAATGAAAAACTGTTTTTT; CDR3: CASSSGRGTTTNEKLFF
D: TRBD2; J: TRBJ2-3; size: -; length: 16; V: TRBV5-4; DNA: TGTGCCAGCAGCTTGGGACTAGCGGGGGGCACAGATACGCAGTATTTT; CDR3: CASSLGLAGGTDTQYF
D: TRBD2; J: TRBJ2-7; size: -; length: 13; V: TRBV6-1; DNA: TGTGCCAGTGGGACTAGCGGGGAGTACGAGCAGTACTTC; CDR3: CASGTSGEYEQYF
D: -; J: TRBJ2-6; size: -; length: 16; V: TRBV9; DNA: TGTGCCAGCAGCGTAGATCCAGTCTCTGGGGCCAACGTCCTGACTTTC; CDR3: CASSVDPVSGANVLTF
D: -; J: TRBJ1-2; size: -; length: 12; V: TRBV18; DNA: TGTGCCAGCTCACCCCGAGTGTATGGCTACACCTTC; CDR3: CASSPRVYGYTF
D: TRBD1; J: TRBJ1-1; size: -; length: 14; V: TRBV4-3; DNA: TGCGCCAGCAGCCAAGTCCAGGGGGCCACTGAAGCTTTCTTT; CDR3: CASSQVQGATEAFF
D: -; J: TRBJ1-2; size: -; length: 15; V: TRBV6-4; DNA: TGTGCCACCCGGAGGGAAGGGTCTTCGGGGGGTGGCTACACCTTC; CDR3: CATRREGSSGGGYTF
D: TRBD1; J: TRBJ1-4; size: -; length: 11; V: TRBV20-1; DNA: TGCAGTGCTAGGGGGGGACAGTCCCAGCTTTTT; CDR3: CSARGGQSQLF
D: -; J: TRBJ1-4; size: -; length: 14; V: TRBV5-4; DNA: TGTGCCAGCAGCTTTCAAGGGGCCAAGGAAAAACTGTTTTTT; CDR3: CASSFQGAKEKLFF
D: -; J: TRBJ1-3; size: -; length: 15; V: TRBV4-3; DNA: TGCGCCAGCAGCCAGGACCGCGGACAGGGAAACACCATATATTTT; CDR3: CASSQDRGQGNTIYF
D: TRBD1; J: TRBJ2-7; size: -; length: 15; V: TRBV5-8; DNA: TGTGCCAGCAGCTTGGCGGGACAGGGGATCTACGAGCAGTACTTC; CDR3: CASSLAGQGIYEQYF
D: TRBD1; J: TRBJ2-2; size: -; length: 15; V: TRBV27; DNA: TGTGCCAGCAGTTTGACAGGGGGTGGGTCCGGGGAGCTGTTTTTT; CDR3: CASSLTGGGSGELFF
D: -; J: TRBJ1-1; size: -; length: 14; V: TRBV5-1; DNA: TGCGCCAGCAGTCACGCGACAGCGAACACTGAAGCTTTCTTT; CDR3: CASSHATANTEAFF
D: TRBD2; J: TRBJ2-1; size: once; length: 17; V: TRBV5-1; DNA: TGCGCCAGCAGCTGGGGACTAGCGGGGGGGCCAGGAAATGAGCAGTTCTTC; CDR3: CASSWGLAGGPGNEQFF
D: -; J: TRBJ1-1; size: few; length: 13; V: TRBV10-2; DNA: TGCGCCAGCAGGGTCGACAGGAACACTGAAGCTTTCTTT; CDR3: CASRVDRNTEAFF
D: -; J: TRBJ1-1; size: once; length: 13; V: TRBV6-1; DNA: TGTGCCAGCAGTGCAGTACTGAACACTGAAGCTTTCTTT; CDR3: CASSAVLNTEAFF
D: -; J: TRBJ1-2; size: -; length: 13; V: TRBV6-1; DNA: TGTGCCAGCCGAATCTGGGGCGCCTATGGCTACACCTTC; CDR3: CASRIWGAYGYTF
D: -; J: TRBJ1-6; size: -; length: 12; V: TRBV7-9; DNA: TGTGCCAGCAGCTTAGGGGGCTCACCCCTCCACTTT; CDR3: CASSLGGSPLHF
D: -; J: TRBJ1-1; size: -; length: 12; V: TRBV15; DNA: TGTGCCACCAGCAGAGAGAAGGGAGGCGCTTTCTTT; CDR3: CATSREKGGAFF
D: TRBD1; J: TRBJ1-4; size: -; length: 13; V: TRBV7-2; DNA: TGTGCCAGCAGCTCCGACAGGGGTGAAAAACTGTTTTTT; CDR3: CASSSDRGEKLFF
D: TRBD1; J: TRBJ1-1; size: -; length: 15; V: TRBV5-1; DNA: TGCGCCAGCAGCCAGTCCGGGACAGCTAACACTGAAGCTTTCTTT; CDR3: CASSQSGTANTEAFF
D: -; J: TRBJ2-7; size: -; length: 16; V: TRBV5-4; DNA: TGTGCCAGCAGCTTGGGCGGGGCGTACGGCTCCTACGAGCAGTACTTC; CDR3: CASSLGGAYGSYEQYF
D: -; J: TRBJ2-1; size: -; length: 16; V: TRBV4-2; DNA: TGTGCCAGCAGCCAAGTTTGGGGGGGCCTTGGGAATGAGCAGTTCTTC; CDR3: CASSQVWGGLGNEQFF
D: TRBD1; J: TRBJ1-2; size: once; length: 14; V: TRBV9; DNA: TGTGCCAGCAGCGGGGACAGACCTAACTATGGCTACACCTTC; CDR3: CASSGDRPNYGYTF
D: TRBD1; J: TRBJ1-1; size: -; length: 14; V: TRBV4-3; DNA: TGCGCCAGCAGCCAAGGACAGGGGTACACTGAAGCTTTCTTT; CDR3: CASSQGQGYTEAFF
D: TRBD2; J: TRBJ2-7; size: -; length: 15; V: TRBV7-9; DNA: TGTGCCAGCAGCAGGGCGGGGGGGCGATCAGACGAGCAGTACTTC; CDR3: CASSRAGGRSDEQYF
D: -; J: TRBJ1-1; size: -; length: 16; V: TRBV6-5; DNA: -; CDR3: CASSFGQGSFSTEAFF
D: -; J: TRBJ2-7; size: once; length: 16; V: TRBV7-2; DNA: TGTGCCAGCAGCTTAGAAGACCGGGATTTTTTCACTCAGCAGTACTTC; CDR3: CASSLEDRDFFTQQYF
D: -; J: TRBJ1-5; size: -; length: 17; V: TRBV7-8; DNA: TGTGCCAGCAGCTTAAGTACAGGCATGCATAGCAATCAGCCCCAGCATTTT; CDR3: CASSLSTGMHSNQPQHF
D: -; J: TRBJ1-1; size: -; length: 14; V: TRBV5-6; DNA: TGTGCCAGCAGCTCTCGACAGGCCAACACTGAAGCTTTCTTT; CDR3: CASSSRQANTEAFF